Sequencing of this T cell receptor (beta chain) was carried out in a study of shared clonotypes between healthy human individuals. The run depth of the assay was deep. Here immunoSEQ multiplex PCR was the method, and the copy in TCRdb shows in-frame clones only, minus some. Here the sample spans a few million clones, more than 80% being singletons. As to this clone: No antigen is known for it.

V was clipped by 5 bases and J by 3 bases; unmatched bases: 2. Looked up from germline, CDR1 is KGHSH and CDR2 is LQKENI. This CDR3 has 13 amino acids. Study-wide points: Relative to memory subsets, naive subsets generally showed larger estimated richness. Inspection by rarefaction showed sorted-subset sequencing to be incomplete despite large depth.

Sequenced sample: naive CD4+ T cells sorted from blood. The sample's subset: CD45RA+ positively selected. The TCR comes from a man aged 18 to 30 in good health. The chain uses TRBV18 and TRBJ1-1; 8 nucleotides line up with TRBD1. CDR3 coding DNA: TGTGCCAGCTCAACGGGACAGGACACTGAAGCTTTCTTT. Amino acid sequence: CASSTGQDTEAFF.